This T cell receptor (beta chain) was found in a study of blood T cell repertoires in COVID-19. Study at large: Samples of COVID-19 (acute and convalescent) were obtained from the United States, Italy and Spain. T cells, B-cell-depleted T cells, or PBMCs supplied cDNA or gDNA.

The authors' processing: Scientists estimated how many nucleated cells there were by amplifying reference gene primers. Some clones are missing from TCRdb's copy, which holds only in-frame ones; the method was immunoSEQ multiplex PCR. Clonal size and the V and J genes are those of that table, whereas D and trimming came from the DNA. The data show about 100,000 clones, approximately 85% seen once. This clone was seen ten or more times. The sample taken for sequencing was peripheral blood. The TCR was taken from a woman over 75 with active or convalescent COVID-19.

The CDR3 DNA reads as TGTGCCAGCAGCTCCTGGACAGCCTTACCTGAAGCTTTCTTT. Protein sequence: CASSSWTALPEAFF. This sequence joins TRBV13 and TRBJ1-1; D perhaps matches TRBD1 (6 bases). The CDR3 loop spans 14 amino acids. Trimming removed 4 bases from V and 6 bases from J, with 15 bases in between. Germline CDR1 reads PRHDT; CDR2 reads FYEKMQ (reference sequence).